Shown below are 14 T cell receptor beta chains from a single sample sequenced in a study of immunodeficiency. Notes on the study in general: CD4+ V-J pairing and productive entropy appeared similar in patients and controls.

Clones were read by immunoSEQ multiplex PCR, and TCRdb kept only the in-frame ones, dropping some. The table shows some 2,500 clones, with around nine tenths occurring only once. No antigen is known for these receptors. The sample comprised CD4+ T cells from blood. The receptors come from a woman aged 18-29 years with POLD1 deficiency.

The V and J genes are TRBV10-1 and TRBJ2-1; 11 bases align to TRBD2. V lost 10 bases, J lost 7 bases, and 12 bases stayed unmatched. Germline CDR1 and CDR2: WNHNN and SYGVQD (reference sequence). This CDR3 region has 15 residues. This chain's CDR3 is CATSQPGLAVNEQFF. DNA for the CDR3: TGCGCCACCTCCCAACCGGGACTAGCGGTTAATGAGCAGTTCTTC.

The DNA of the CDR3 is TGCGCCAGTAATAACAGGGGCGTAAACACCGGGGAGCTGTTTTTT. It encodes CASNNRGVNTGELFF. V usage is TRBV5-1 and J usage is TRBJ2-2; the match to TRBD1 covers 7 bases. From germline, CDR1 is SGHRS and CDR2 YFSETQ. With 8 bases clipped from V and 2 bases from J, the junction kept 9 bases outside the gene matches. The length of the CDR3 is 15 residues.

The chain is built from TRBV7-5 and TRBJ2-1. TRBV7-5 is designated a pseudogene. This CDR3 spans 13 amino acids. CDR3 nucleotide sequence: TGTGTCAGAAGCTTAGGGGGAAACAATGAGCAGTTCTTC. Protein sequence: CVRSLGGNNEQFF.

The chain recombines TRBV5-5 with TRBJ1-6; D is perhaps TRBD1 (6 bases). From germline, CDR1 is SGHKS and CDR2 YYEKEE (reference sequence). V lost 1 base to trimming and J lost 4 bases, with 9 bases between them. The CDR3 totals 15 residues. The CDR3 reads CASSLWGPYNSPLHF. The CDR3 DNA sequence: TGTGCCAGCAGCTTGTGGGGGCCTTATAATTCACCCCTCCACTTT.

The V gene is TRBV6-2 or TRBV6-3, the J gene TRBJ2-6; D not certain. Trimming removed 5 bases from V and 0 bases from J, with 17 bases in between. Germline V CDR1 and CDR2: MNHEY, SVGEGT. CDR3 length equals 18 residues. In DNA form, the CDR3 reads TGTGCCAGCAGTCGCGCCCTCAGTAGCACCTCTGGGGCCAACGTCCTGACTTTC. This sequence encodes CASSRALSSTSGANVLTF.

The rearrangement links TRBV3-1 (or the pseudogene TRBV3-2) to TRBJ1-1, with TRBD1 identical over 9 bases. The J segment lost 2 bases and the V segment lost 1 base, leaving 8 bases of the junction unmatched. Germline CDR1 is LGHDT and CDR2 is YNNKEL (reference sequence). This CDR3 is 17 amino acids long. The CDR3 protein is CASSQAGQGSINTEAFF. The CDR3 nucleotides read TGTGCCAGCAGCCAAGCCGGACAGGGGAGTATAAACACTGAAGCTTTCTTT.

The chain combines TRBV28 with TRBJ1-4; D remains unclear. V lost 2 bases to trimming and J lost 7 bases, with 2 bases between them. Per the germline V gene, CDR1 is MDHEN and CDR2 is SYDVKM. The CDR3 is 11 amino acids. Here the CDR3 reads CASSLREKLFF. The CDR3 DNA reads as TGTGCCAGCAGTTTACGTGAAAAACTGTTTTTT.

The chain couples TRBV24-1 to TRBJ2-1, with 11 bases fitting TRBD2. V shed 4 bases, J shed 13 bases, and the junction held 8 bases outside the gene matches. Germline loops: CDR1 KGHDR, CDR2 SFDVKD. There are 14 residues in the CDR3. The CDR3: CATSDQTSGRAQFF. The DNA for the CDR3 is TGTGCCACCAGTGACCAAACTAGCGGGAGAGCCCAGTTCTTC.

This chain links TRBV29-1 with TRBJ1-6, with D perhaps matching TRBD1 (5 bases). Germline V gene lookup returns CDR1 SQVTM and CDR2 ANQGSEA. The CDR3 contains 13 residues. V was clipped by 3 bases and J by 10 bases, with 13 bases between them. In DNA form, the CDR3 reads TGCAGCGTTGATTGGGGGGACGGCTCACCCCTCCACTTT. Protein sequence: CSVDWGDGSPLHF.

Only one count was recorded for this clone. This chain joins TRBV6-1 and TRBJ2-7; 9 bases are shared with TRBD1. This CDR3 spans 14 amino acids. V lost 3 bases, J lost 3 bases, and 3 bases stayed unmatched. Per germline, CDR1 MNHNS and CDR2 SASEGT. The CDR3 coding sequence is TGTGCCAGCAGTGATCGGGACAGGGACTACGAGCAGTACTTC. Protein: CASSDRDRDYEQYF.

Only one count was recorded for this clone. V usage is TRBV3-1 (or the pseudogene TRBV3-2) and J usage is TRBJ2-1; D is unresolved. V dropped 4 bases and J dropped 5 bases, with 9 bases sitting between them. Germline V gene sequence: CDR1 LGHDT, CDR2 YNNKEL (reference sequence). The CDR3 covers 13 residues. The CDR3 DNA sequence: TGTGCCAGCAGCCTAGGGATCAACAATGAGCAGTTCTTC. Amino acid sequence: CASSLGINNEQFF.

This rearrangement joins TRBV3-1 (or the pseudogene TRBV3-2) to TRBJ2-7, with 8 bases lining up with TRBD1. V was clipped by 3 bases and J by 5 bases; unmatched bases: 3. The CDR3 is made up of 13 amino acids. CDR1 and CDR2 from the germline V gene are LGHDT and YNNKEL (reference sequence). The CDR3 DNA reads TGTGCCAGCAGCCACGGACAGGGCCACGAGCAGTACTTC. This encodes CASSHGQGHEQYF.

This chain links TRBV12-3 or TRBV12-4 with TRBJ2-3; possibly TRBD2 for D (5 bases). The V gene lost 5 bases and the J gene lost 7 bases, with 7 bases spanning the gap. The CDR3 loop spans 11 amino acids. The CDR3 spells CASSIGNTQYF. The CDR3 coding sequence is TGTGCCAGCAGTATCGGGAATACGCAGTATTTT.

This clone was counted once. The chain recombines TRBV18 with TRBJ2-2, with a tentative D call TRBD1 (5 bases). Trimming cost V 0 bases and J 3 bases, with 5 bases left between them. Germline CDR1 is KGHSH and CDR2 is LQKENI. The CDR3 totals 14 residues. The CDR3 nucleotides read TGTGCCAGCTCACCACCAGGGGACACCGGGGAGCTGTTTTTT. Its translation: CASSPPGDTGELFF.